This T cell receptor beta chain was found in a study of human T cells and chemical hapten exposure (dated by TCRdb to 2020 to 2023). Broadly, across the study: The libraries were sequenced as a pool, and the TCR yield per sample differed mostly because of small variations in library volumes within the pool. In alopecia patients, the study followed how the peripheral blood TCR repertoire changed in vivo over primary and secondary sensitization to diphenylcyclopropenone (DPC), a hapten.

Here is what the overall study found, with its caveats: DPC sensitization did not change the number of TCRs with a frequency above 1 in 1000, and there was no evidence of changes in global repertoire structure. After repeated subsampling, the strength of the expansion versus patch-test correlation and the threshold at which it became significant changed.

Comments on this clonotype: Its cognate antigen has yet to be identified. Base qualities are missing; no much larger clone stands one base away.

During library preparation, unique molecular identifiers were attached to individual cDNA molecules so that TCRs could be counted in a quantitative, reproducible way. For every blood RNA sample, sequencing covered both the TCR alpha and TCR beta chains. The authors processed their data as follows. A median of around 100,000 TCRs per sample was observed, with a range of roughly 23,224 to 750,000. V, J and CDR3 annotation of the TCR reads was performed with the Decombinator software suite. To make PS versus PT1 abundance plots, every sample was subsampled to the same number of TCRs (28,000). TCRs were defined as expanded if absent before sensitization and observed at least eight times at the 2-week time point. TCRdb reprocessing: public reads trimmed at Q25 with fastp, clones called with MiXCR, in-frame beta chains kept. Rows merge per CDR3 protein into single entries with the most common DNA and genes. V and J calls and clone size were set by TCRdb, not the authors. Across this sample there are about 120,000 distinct CDR3 sequences, with more than 8.5% seen only once. 1.3% to 1.5% of the sample goes to the ten largest clones.

Unfractionated whole blood was collected in Tempus Blood RNA tubes, and total RNA was extracted from that blood. As TCR sequencing controls, five healthy volunteers were used, with blood taken at day 0, 2 weeks and 6 weeks. The germline V gene (reference sequence) supplies CDR1 LGHDT and CDR2 YNNKEL. The junction shows trimming of 4 bases on V and 9 bases on J, and the gene matches do not reach 10 bases of it. From cysteine to phenylalanine, the CDR3 is 15 amino acids long. Only the CDR3 DNA is retained, 45 bases long and in frame from the first base. The V and J genes are TRBV3-1 and TRBJ2-1; a stretch of 9 junction bases matches TRBD2. The origin of this receptor is a human donor in good health. Some clones in this sample may be carry-over from other donors' samples. Donor details come from another sample of the same person, matched by shared clones. The sample consisted of whole blood. The base sequence is TGTGCCAGCAGCCTATCGGGACTAGCTATCGGTGAGCAGTTCTTC. This sequence encodes CASSLSGLAIGEQFF.